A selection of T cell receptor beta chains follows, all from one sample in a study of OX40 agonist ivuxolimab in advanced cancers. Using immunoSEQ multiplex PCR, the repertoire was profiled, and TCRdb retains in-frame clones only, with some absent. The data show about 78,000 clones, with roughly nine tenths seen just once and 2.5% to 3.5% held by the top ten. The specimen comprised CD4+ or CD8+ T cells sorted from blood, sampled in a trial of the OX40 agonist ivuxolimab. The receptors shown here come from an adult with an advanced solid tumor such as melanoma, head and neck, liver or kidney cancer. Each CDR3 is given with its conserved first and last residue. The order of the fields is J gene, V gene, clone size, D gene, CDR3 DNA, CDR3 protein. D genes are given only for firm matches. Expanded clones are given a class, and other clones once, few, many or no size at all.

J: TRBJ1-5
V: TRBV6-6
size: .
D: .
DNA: TGTGCCAGCAGTGGGGATGGTAGTCAGCCCCAGCATTTT
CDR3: CASSGDGSQPQHF

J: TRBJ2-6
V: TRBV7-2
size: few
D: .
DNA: TGTGCCAGCGGCATTATGGGGGGGGCCAACGTCCTGACTTTC
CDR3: CASGIMGGANVLTF

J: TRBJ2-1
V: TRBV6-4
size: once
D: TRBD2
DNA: TGTGCCAGCAGTCCCACCCTACGACTAGCGGGGGATTACAATGAGCAGTTCTTC
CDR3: CASSPTLRLAGDYNEQFF

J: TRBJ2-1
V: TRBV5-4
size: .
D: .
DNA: TGTGCCAGCAGCTTGGAACCGACTCCGAGCTCCTACAATGAGCAGTTCTTC
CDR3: CASSLEPTPSSYNEQFF

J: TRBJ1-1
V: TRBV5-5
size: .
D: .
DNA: TGTGCCAGCAGCTTGAGGGCACAGGCGAACACTGAAGCTTTCTTT
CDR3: CASSLRAQANTEAFF

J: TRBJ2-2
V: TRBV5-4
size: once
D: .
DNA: TGTGCCAGCAGCAACCACCTATCTTTTGGACAGCCGAACACCGGGGAGCTGTTTTTT
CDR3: CASSNHLSFGQPNTGELFF

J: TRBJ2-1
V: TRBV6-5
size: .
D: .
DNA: TGTGCCAGCAGTTACTCAGCGGTCCTCTCCTACAATGAGCAGTTCTTC
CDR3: CASSYSAVLSYNEQFF

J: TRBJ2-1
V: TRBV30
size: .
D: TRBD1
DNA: TGTGCCTGGCAGGGGGCAGGAGAGCAGTTCTTC
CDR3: CAWQGAGEQFF

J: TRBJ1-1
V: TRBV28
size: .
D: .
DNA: TGTGCCAGTGCACAGACGGTGACTGAAGCTTTCTTT
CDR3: CASAQTVTEAFF

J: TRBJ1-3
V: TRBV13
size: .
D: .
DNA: TGTGCCAGCAGCTTCGGGGGCAACTCTGGAAACACCATATATTTT
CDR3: CASSFGGNSGNTIYF

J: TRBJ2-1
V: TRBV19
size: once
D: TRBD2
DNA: TGTGCCAGTAGTATACTATCGGGGGGAAATGAGCAGTTCTTC
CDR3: CASSILSGGNEQFF

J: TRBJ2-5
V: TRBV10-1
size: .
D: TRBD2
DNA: TGCGCCAGCAGTGAGTCGTCTAGCGGGGTAGAGACCCAGTACTTC
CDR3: CASSESSSGVETQYF

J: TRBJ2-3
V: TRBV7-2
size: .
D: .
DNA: TGTGCCAGCAGCAGGAGGGGGATCGGCACAGATACGCAGTATTTT
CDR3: CASSRRGIGTDTQYF

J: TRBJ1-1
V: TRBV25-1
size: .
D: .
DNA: TGTGCCAGCAGTAACCTCGGTGTGGGGAACACTGAAGCTTTCTTT
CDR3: CASSNLGVGNTEAFF

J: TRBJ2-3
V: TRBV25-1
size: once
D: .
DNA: TGTGCCAGCAGACCCGGATCCTCCGGGGCGCAGTATTTT
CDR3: CASRPGSSGAQYF

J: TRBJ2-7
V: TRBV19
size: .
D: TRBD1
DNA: TGTGCCAGTCGTAAGTCAGTAGACAGGGCCTACGAGCAGTACTTC
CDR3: CASRKSVDRAYEQYF

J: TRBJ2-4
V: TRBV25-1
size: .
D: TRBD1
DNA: TGTGCCAGCAGTGATCGACAGGGGGGGGTATCCATTCAGTACTTC
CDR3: CASSDRQGGVSIQYF

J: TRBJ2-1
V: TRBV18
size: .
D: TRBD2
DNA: TGTGCCAGCTCCCCGACTAGCGGGGGGGCGAATGAGCAGTTCTTC
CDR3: CASSPTSGGANEQFF

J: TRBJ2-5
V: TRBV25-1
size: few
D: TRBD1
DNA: TGTGCCAGCAGTGAACGGGGACAGCAAGAGACCCAGTACTTC
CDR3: CASSERGQQETQYF

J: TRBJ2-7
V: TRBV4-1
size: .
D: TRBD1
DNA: TGCGCCAGCAGCCAGAGAGGACAGGGCCACGAGCAGTACTTC
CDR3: CASSQRGQGHEQYF

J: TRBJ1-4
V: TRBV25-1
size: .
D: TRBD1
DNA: TGTGCCAGCAGTGAGGGACAGGAGGCGACTAATGAAAAACTGTTTTTT
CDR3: CASSEGQEATNEKLFF

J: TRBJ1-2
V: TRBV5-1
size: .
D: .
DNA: TGCGCCAGCAGCGCCCAGGGGAGCGTGGGATATGGCTACACCTTC
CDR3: CASSAQGSVGYGYTF

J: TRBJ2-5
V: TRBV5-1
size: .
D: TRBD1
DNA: TGCGCCAGCAGACCGACAGGGGGCGGAGAAGAGACCCAGTACTTC
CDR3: CASRPTGGGEETQYF

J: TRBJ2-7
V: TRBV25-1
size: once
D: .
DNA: TGTGCCAGCAGTGGAGGAAGACAGATCCTCTACGAGCAGTACTTC
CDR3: CASSGGRQILYEQYF

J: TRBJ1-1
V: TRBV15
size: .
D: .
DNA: TGTGCCACCAGCAGAGGGGGGTGGGGAAGCGCTGAAGCTTTCTTT
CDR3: CATSRGGWGSAEAFF

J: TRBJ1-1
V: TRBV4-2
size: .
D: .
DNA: TGTGCCAGCAGCCCCAAGGTTTTGTTGAACACTGAAGCTTTCTTT
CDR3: CASSPKVLLNTEAFF

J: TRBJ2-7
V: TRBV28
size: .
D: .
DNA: TGTGCCGTTGCTGAGGGGCTCCCCAGAAGGTACGAGCAGTACTTC
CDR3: CAVAEGLPRRYEQYF

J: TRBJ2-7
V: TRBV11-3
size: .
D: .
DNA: TGTGCCAGCAGCTTAGATATTGGGACCACCCCGCAGTACTTC
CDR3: CASSLDIGTTPQYF

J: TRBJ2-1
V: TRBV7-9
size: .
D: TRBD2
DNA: TGTGCCAGCAGCTTAACGGCAAGTCTAGCGGCCGCCTGGGGCGATGAGCAGTTCTTC
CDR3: CASSLTASLAAAWGDEQFF

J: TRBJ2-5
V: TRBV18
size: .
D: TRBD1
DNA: TGTGCCAGCGCTGGGACAGGACAAGAGACCCAGTACTTC
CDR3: CASAGTGQETQYF

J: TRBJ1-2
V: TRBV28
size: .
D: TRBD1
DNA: TGTGCCAGCCAGGGGGTTAACTATGGCTACACCTTC
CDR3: CASQGVNYGYTF

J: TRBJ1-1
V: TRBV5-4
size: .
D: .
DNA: TGTGCCAGCAGCTTGGGGCCCAAAACTGAAGCTTTCTTT
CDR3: CASSLGPKTEAFF

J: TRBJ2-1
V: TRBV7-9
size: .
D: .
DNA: TGTGCCAGCAGCTTAAGCCTAGACAATGAGCAGTTCTTC
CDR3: CASSLSLDNEQFF

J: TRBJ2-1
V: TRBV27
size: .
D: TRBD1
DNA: TGTGCCAGCAGCTTTTTCCGCGCCGGGACAGGGTACCTTGAGCAGTTCTTC
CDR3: CASSFFRAGTGYLEQFF

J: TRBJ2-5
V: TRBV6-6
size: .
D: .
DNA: TGTGCCAGCAGTTACTCGACGAGGGGGGAGACCCAGTACTTC
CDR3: CASSYSTRGETQYF

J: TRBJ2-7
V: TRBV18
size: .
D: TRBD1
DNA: TGTGCCAGCTCGGAGGGACAGGGGGCGGGCGAGCAGTACTTC
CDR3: CASSEGQGAGEQYF

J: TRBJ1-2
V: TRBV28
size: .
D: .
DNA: TGTGCCAGCAGTCTCACCGGAAGGGGAGATATTAACTATGGCTACACCTTC
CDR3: CASSLTGRGDINYGYTF

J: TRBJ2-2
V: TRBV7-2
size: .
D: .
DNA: TGTGCCAGCAGCTTTGGGGCTAACACCGGGGAGCTGTTTTTT
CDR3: CASSFGANTGELFF

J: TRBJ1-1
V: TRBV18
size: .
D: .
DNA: TGTGCCAGCTCACCCCGGGTCCAAGAGTCTGAAGCTTTCTTT
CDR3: CASSPRVQESEAFF

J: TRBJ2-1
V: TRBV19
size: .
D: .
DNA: TGTGCCAGTACGCAGCATTCCTACAATGAGCAGTTCTTC
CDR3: CASTQHSYNEQFF

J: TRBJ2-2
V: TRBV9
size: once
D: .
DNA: TGTGCCAGCAGCGTAGGGGTTACGGGGGAGCTGTTTTTT
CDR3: CASSVGVTGELFF

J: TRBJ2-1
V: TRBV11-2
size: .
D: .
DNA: TGTGCCAGCAGCTTAGCGGATGAGCAGTTCTTC
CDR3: CASSLADEQFF

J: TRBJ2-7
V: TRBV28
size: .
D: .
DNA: TGTGCCACCCGCCCGGGGAACCGCGAGCAGTACTTC
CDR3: CATRPGNREQYF

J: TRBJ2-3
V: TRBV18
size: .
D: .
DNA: TGTGCCAGCTCACCACTCGGGTCCGGGGGGCACACAGATACGCAGTATTTT
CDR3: CASSPLGSGGHTDTQYF

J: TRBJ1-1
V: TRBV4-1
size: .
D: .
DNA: TGCGCCAGCAGCCAAGGGATAACAGCACCTCATCATGAAGCTTTCTTT
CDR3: CASSQGITAPHHEAFF

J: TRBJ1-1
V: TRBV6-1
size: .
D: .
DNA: TGTGCCAGCATTAAGGGTGACGGAATGAACACTGAAGCTTTCTTT
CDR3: CASIKGDGMNTEAFF

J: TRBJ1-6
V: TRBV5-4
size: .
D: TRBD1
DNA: TGTGCCAGCACCTACCAGGGGGCTGATTCACCCCTCCACTTT
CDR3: CASTYQGADSPLHF

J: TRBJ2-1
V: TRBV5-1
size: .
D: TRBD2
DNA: TGCGCCAGCAGCCCCAGGACTAGCGGGGGGTCCAGCAATGAGCAGTTCTTC
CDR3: CASSPRTSGGSSNEQFF